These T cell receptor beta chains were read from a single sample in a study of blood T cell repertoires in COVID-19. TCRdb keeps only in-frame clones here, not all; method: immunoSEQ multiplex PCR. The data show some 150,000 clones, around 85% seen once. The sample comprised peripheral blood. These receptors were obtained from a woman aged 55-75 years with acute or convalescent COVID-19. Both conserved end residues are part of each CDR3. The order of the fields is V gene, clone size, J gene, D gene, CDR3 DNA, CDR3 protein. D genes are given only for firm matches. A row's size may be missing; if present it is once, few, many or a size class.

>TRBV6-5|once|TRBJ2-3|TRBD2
TGTGCCAGCATCCCAACTAGCGGGGCAGATACGCAGTATTTT
CASIPTSGADTQYF
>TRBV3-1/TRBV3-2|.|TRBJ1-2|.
TGTGCCAGCAGCCAAATGGAGGGTTGGTTTGGCTACACCTTC
CASSQMEGWFGYTF
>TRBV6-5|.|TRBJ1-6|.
TGTGCCAGCAATACAGGGTCACCCCTCCACTTT
CASNTGSPLHF
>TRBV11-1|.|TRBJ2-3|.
TGTGCCAGCAGCTTGGGGACTCGCACAGATACGCAGTATTTT
CASSLGTRTDTQYF
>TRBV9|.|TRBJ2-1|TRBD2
TGTGCCAGCAGTTCCACTAGCGGGGAATGGGATGAGCAGTTCTTC
CASSSTSGEWDEQFF
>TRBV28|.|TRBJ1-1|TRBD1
TGTGCCAGCAGTCCCGGGACAGGGAACACTGAAGCTTTCTTT
CASSPGTGNTEAFF
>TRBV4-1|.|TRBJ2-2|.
TGCGCCAGCAGCCAAGTCGGCACAGGGACCGGGGAGCTGTTTTTT
CASSQVGTGTGELFF
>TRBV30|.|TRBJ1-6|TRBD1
TGTGCCTGGAGTCAACAGGGGGCACGGTCACCCCTCCACTTT
CAWSQQGARSPLHF
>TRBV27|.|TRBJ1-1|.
TGTGCCAGCGGCCCGGTCGGCGGTGAAGCTTTCTTT
CASGPVGGEAFF
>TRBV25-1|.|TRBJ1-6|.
TGTGCCAGCAGTTCTTCATCGGGGTGGGATTCACCCCTCCACTTT
CASSSSSGWDSPLHF
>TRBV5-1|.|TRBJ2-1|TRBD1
TGCGCCAGCAGCTTGGAGGGACAGGGTTCATACAATGAGCAGTTCTTC
CASSLEGQGSYNEQFF
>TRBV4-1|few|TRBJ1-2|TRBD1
TGCGCCAGCTCTCCTCAGGGGGCCCTCTATGGCTACACCTTC
CASSPQGALYGYTF
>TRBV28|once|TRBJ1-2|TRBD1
TGTGCCAGCAGTTCTGATATAAGGACAGGGGAAGAAAATGGCTACACCTTC
CASSSDIRTGEENGYTF
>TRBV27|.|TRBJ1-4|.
TGTGCCAGCAGTAGAGGCTGGAATGAAAAACTGTTTTTT
CASSRGWNEKLFF
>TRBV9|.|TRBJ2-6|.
TGTGCCAGCAGCGACCCTGAGGCCCTCTCTGGGGCCAACGTCCTGACTTTC
CASSDPEALSGANVLTF
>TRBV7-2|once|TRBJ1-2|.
TGTGCCAGCAGCCCCACCTCGGGGTACTATGGCTACACCTTC
CASSPTSGYYGYTF
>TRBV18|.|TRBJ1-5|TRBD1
TGTGCCAGCTCACCACCCGGGACAGGGAATCAGCCCCAGCATTTT
CASSPPGTGNQPQHF
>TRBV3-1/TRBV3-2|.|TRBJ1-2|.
TGTGCCAGCAGCCAAGATATGCGGTCGGACAGACCGCCGTCCACCTTC
CASSQDMRSDRPPSTF
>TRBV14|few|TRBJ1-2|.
TGTGCCAGCAGCCAAACAGGGATTAACTATGGCTACACCTTC
CASSQTGINYGYTF
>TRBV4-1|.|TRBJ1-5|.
TGCGCCAGCAGCCAAGAGGCAGATTACAATCAGCCCCAGCATTTT
CASSQEADYNQPQHF
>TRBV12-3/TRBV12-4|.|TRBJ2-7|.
TGTGCCAGCAGCCTCTTCGGCTACGAGCAGTACTTC
CASSLFGYEQYF
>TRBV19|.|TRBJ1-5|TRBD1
TGTGCCAGTAGTCGCCAGGAGAGGGACAGCTTTTATAGCAATCAGCCCCAGCATTTT
CASSRQERDSFYSNQPQHF
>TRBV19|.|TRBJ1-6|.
TGTGCCAGTAGCCGACGGGGAGGGGAGGCGGATTCACCCCTCCACTTT
CASSRRGGEADSPLHF
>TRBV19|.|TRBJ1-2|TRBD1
TGTGCCAGTAGTGTCCAGGGGGCACCTAACTATGGCTACACCTTC
CASSVQGAPNYGYTF
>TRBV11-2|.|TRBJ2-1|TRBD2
TGTGCCAGCAGCTTAGATAGAAGAGGACTAGCGGGAGGGGGTGAGCAGTTCTTC
CASSLDRRGLAGGGEQFF
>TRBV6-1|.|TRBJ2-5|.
TGTGCCAGCAGTGACCCGTATGAGACCCAGTACTTC
CASSDPYETQYF
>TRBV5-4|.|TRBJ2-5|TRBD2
TGTGCCAGCAGCTACCGACTAGCGGTCCAAGAGACCCAGTACTTC
CASSYRLAVQETQYF
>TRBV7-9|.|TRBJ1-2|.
TGTGCCAGCGCCAGGGGCGACTATGGCTACACCTTC
CASARGDYGYTF
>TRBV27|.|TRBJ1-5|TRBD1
TGTGCCAGCAGTTTAAAAGGGACAGGGACCTATAGCAATCAGCCCCAGCATTTT
CASSLKGTGTYSNQPQHF
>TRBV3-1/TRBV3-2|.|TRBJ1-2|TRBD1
TGTGCCAGCAGCCAAAGGCCGACAGGGGGGAACCATGGCTACACCTTC
CASSQRPTGGNHGYTF
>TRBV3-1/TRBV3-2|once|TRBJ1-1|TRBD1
TGTGCCAGCAGCCAGGAACGGACAGGGGGCGTCACTGAAGCTTTCTTT
CASSQERTGGVTEAFF
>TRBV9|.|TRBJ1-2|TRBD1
TGTGCCAGCAGCATCACAGGGGAAAGCTATGGCTACACCTTC
CASSITGESYGYTF
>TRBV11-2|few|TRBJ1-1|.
TGTGCCAGCAGCTTATGGGGGGCTGAAGCTTTCTTT
CASSLWGAEAFF
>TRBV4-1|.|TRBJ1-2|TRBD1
TGCGCCAGCAGCCAAGAAGCTTCAGGGGGTAGCTCTAACTATGGCTACACCTTC
CASSQEASGGSSNYGYTF
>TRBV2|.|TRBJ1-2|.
TGTGCCAGCATAGGTACAGGCAGAAACGGCTACACCTTC
CASIGTGRNGYTF
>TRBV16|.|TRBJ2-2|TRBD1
TGTGCCAGCAGACCCGGGACAGCGAACACCGGGGAGCTGTTTTTT
CASRPGTANTGELFF
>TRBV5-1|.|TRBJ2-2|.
TGCGCCAGCAGCTTGTTCCCCCTTGGAGAGGGCACCACCGGGGAGCTGTTTTTT
CASSLFPLGEGTTGELFF
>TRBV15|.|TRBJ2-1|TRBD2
TGTGCCACCAGCAGAGCTAGCGGGGCGCACAATGAGCAGTTCTTC
CATSRASGAHNEQFF
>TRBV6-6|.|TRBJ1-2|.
TGTGCCAGCAGTTACCCCGGAGGCTTGAACTATGGCTACACCTTC
CASSYPGGLNYGYTF
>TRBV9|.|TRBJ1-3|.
TGTGCCAGCAGCGTAACAGCCTCTGGAAACACCATATATTTT
CASSVTASGNTIYF
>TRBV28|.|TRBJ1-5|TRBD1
TGTGCCAGCAGAAAGGGACAGTTTAACAATCAGCCCCAGCATTTT
CASRKGQFNNQPQHF
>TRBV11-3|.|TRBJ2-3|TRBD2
TGTGCCAGCAGCCCAGGACTAGAATCAGATACGCAGTATTTT
CASSPGLESDTQYF
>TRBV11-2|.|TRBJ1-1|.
TGTGCCAGCAGCTTAATGACGGAGCTTGAAGCCTTCTTT
CASSLMTELEAFF
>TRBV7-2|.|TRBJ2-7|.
TGTGCCAGCAGCTTAACAGGCAGGAGCTTCGAGCAGTACTTC
CASSLTGRSFEQYF
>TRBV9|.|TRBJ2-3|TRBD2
TGTGCCAGCTCAGGGAAGCGGGGGGCGGGCACAGATACGCAGTATTTT
CASSGKRGAGTDTQYF
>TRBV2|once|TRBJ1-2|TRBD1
TGTGCCAGCAGTCCACCGGGACAGGGCTACACCTTC
CASSPPGQGYTF
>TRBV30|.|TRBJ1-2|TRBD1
TGTGCCTGGGATCAGGTACAGGGGGGGTATGGCTACACCTTC
CAWDQVQGGYGYTF
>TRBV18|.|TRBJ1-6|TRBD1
TGTGCCAGCTCACCACCTGCCGGGACAGGGAGGTCACCCCTCCACTTT
CASSPPAGTGRSPLHF
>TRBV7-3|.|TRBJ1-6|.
TGTGCCAGCAGTCAAGGTGGACAATATACACTCCTCCACTTT
CASSQGGQYTLLHF
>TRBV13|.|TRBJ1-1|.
TGTGCCAGCAGCTTATACAGGAACACTGAAGCTTTCTTT
CASSLYRNTEAFF
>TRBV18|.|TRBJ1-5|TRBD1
TGTGCCAGCTCACCAAGAGAGACAGGGGTGGAGCCCCAGCATTTT
CASSPRETGVEPQHF
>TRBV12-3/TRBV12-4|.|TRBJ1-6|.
TGTGCCAGCAATATGGACAGTTTTTCACCCCTCCACTTT
CASNMDSFSPLHF
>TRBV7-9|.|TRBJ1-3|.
TGTGCCAGCAGCCTCACAGGGTATGGAAACACCATATATTTT
CASSLTGYGNTIYF